These 10 T cell receptor beta chains came from one sample sequenced in a study of shared clonotypes between healthy human individuals. Assay: immunoSEQ multiplex PCR; the TCRdb copy retains only in-frame clones and omits some. The sample includes over a million clones, 75% to 85% seen only once; the top ten take 0.5% to 0.65%. The sample was memory CD4+ T cells from PBMCs. The subset denotes: CD45RA-negative fraction. These receptors were collected from a man younger than 35 in good health. Some clones in this sample may be carry-over from other donors' samples.

This clone was recorded at least ten times. The chain is built from TRBV29-1 and TRBJ2-7, with 14 positions matching TRBD2. CDR1 SQVTM and CDR2 ANQGSEA come from the germline V gene. CDR3 length: 14 amino acids. V trimming: 6 bases; J trimming: 4 bases; junction bases outside the gene matches: 5. CDR3 residues: CSVLGLAGGYEQYF. The CDR3 DNA is TGCAGCGTCCTCGGACTAGCGGGAGGTTACGAGCAGTACTTC.

The chain combines TRBV9 with TRBJ1-3, with a weak D call TRBD1 (6 bases). This CDR3 contains 17 residues. CDR1 and CDR2 from the germline V gene are SGDLS and YYNGEE. V was clipped by 4 bases and J by 0 bases, with 17 bases between them. CDR3 coding DNA: TGTGCCAGCAGCCCCCGGGACAAGATGTTCTCTGGAAACACCATATATTTT. The encoded protein is CASSPRDKMFSGNTIYF.

Turning to this clone: A single base separates this from a much larger clone, so it may be a read error. The gene calls are TRBV7-6 and TRBJ1-1; D is ambiguous. From germline, CDR1 is SGHVS and CDR2 FNYEAQ. The V end lost 5 bases, the J end lost 1 base, and 5 bases lay between the germline ends. The length of the CDR3 is 12 residues. The CDR3 here is CASSAPNTEAFF. As DNA, the CDR3 is TGTGCCAGCAGCGCCCCGAACACTGAAGCTTTCTTT.

This CDR3 reads CASRDRVGGYYGYTF. The DNA for the CDR3 is TGCGCCAGCAGAGACAGGGTTGGGGGCTACTATGGCTACACCTTC. This chain uses TRBV5-1 with TRBJ1-2; TRBD1 matches 7 bases. The length of the CDR3 is 15 residues. Germline V gives CDR1 SGHRS, CDR2 YFSETQ. After removal of 5 bases from V and 3 bases from J, the junction contained 10 bases not matched to a gene.

This chain links TRBV6-5 with TRBJ1-6; 7 bases fit TRBD1. Germline assignment: CDR1 MNHEY and CDR2 SVGAGI. V lost 6 bases, J lost 9 bases, and 5 bases stayed unmatched. This CDR3 contains 13 residues. As DNA, the CDR3 is TGTGCCAGCAGATGGACAGGCAGTTCACCCCTCCACTTT. It yields the protein CASRWTGSSPLHF.

The table lists this clone with a few counts. The rearrangement joins TRBV10-3 to TRBJ1-1; D unclear. The CDR3 length is 13 residues. Trimming removed 10 bases from V and 1 base from J, with 13 bases in between. The germline V gene has CDR1 ENHRY and CDR2 SYGVKD. The CDR3 DNA reads as TGTGCCACCGAAGGGTCCCCGAACACTGAAGCTTTCTTT. It yields the protein CATEGSPNTEAFF.

This chain uses TRBV4-1 with TRBJ2-7; D gene uncertain. This CDR3 has 16 residues. Germline loops: CDR1 MGHRA, CDR2 YSYEKL. V shed 1 base and J shed 1 base, with 14 bases lying between them. CDR3 sequence (DNA): TGCGCCAGCAGCCAAGTGTATAGGGATACTTCCTACGAGCAGTACTTC. This encodes CASSQVYRDTSYEQYF.

J is TRBJ2-5 and V is TRBV6-6; 8 positions match TRBD2. V lost 6 bases and J lost 5; bases outside the gene matches: 8. The CDR3 length is 14 residues. CDR1 MNHNY and CDR2 SVGAGI come from the germline V gene (reference sequence). CDR3 sequence reads: CASSNGLAGETQYF. The CDR3, as DNA: TGTGCCAGCAGCAACGGACTAGCTGGGGAGACCCAGTACTTC.

The chain has TRBV4-2 and TRBJ1-4; TRBD1 agrees at 8 bases. With V trimmed by 2 bases and J by 0 bases, 2 bases remained unmatched. Germline values: CDR1 LGHNA, CDR2 YNFKEQ. The CDR3 loop spans 16 amino acids. CDR3 in DNA: TGTGCCAGCAGCCAATCACAGGGGGCAACTAATGAAAAACTGTTTTTT. Protein: CASSQSQGATNEKLFF.

Ten or more counts support this clone. The chain couples TRBV27 to TRBJ2-2; 8 bases fit TRBD1. The V gene end was trimmed by 6 bases and the J gene end by 3 bases; junction bases not matched to a gene: 6. CDR3 length equals 15 residues. The germline V gene encodes CDR1 MNHEY and CDR2 SMNVEV (reference sequence). Written as DNA, the CDR3 is TGTGCCAGCAGGACAGGGGAGACGTACACCGGGGAGCTGTTTTTT. Residues: CASRTGETYTGELFF.